This T cell receptor beta chain was profiled in a study of OX40 agonist ivuxolimab in advanced cancers. It was autoimmune disease history or systemic immunosuppression that excluded patients. Measured with immunoSEQ multiplex PCR; TCRdb has only the in-frame clones, and not every one. Here the sample spans more than 10,000 clones, roughly 84% being singletons. The CDR3 spans 14 residues. CDR1 is SGDLS, CDR2 YYNGEE, per germline. This chain links TRBV9 with TRBJ2-5, with 7 bases that match TRBD1. The J call may be faulty, since TRBJ2-7 better matches the DNA end. The specimen comprised CD4+ or CD8+ T cells sorted from blood, sampled in a trial of the OX40 agonist ivuxolimab. This TCR was recovered from an adult with an advanced solid tumor such as melanoma, head and neck, liver or kidney cancer. This chain's CDR3 is CASSVSTGLYEQYF. The DNA of the CDR3 is TGTGCCAGCAGCGTATCGACAGGGCTCTACGAGCAGTACTTC.